The clone carrying this T cell receptor beta chain appeared a few times. Its antigen is not known. This CDR3 is 15 amino acids long. Germline assignment: CDR1 SGHDN and CDR2 FVKESK. V shed 1 base and J shed 10 bases, with 14 bases lying between them. The data were obtained in a study of beta chain features in type 1 diabetes. Study-level results: Healthy donors had naive, central memory and Treg TCRB repertoires that appeared less similar than those seen among patients. Cells carrying high TCR expression could end up over-represented when cDNA is sequenced. Within each of all four CD4+ subsets, Type 1 diabetes patients had TCRB CDR3s that were moderately but significantly shorter.

Reverse transcribing all isolated RNA meant expressed TCRB transcripts were sequenced. Data came from immunoSEQ multiplex PCR; TCRdb stores just in-frame clones and leaves some out. The profile shows roughly 700,000 clones, around an eighth of them singletons. The chain links TRBV14 to TRBJ1-6, with D perhaps matching TRBD1 (5 bases). The receptor's source is a man aged 18 to 29 with type 1 diabetes. The sample was naive CD4+ T cells from blood. CDR3 residues: CASSQVTGPGSPLHF. CDR3 nucleotides: TGTGCCAGCAGCCAAGTTACAGGTCCGGGATCACCCCTCCACTTT.